The present entry profiles one T cell receptor (beta chain) with its context. The clone's antigen remains unknown. The input lacks base qualities; no much larger clone sits a single base away. The data originate from a study of control samples from healthy donors and cancer patients (dated by TCRdb to 2020 to 2022). Reading from cysteine to phenylalanine, the CDR3 counts 18 amino acids. The only DNA kept is the CDR3, 54 bases in frame from the first base. V is cut back by 0 bases and J by 5 bases, with 13 bases in the junction unmatched. The germline V gene encodes CDR1 MGHRA and CDR2 YSYEKL. Receptor amplification or capture employed the immunoSEQ multiplex PCR assay. The clones in this table, taken by TCRdb from immuneACCESS, are in-frame only. Not every clone is retained; where verified, under half of the shortfall comes from an unresolved V gene, and the cause of the rest is unknown. The sample table shows 90,000 to 100,000 clones, and approximately 84% are seen once. Clones ranked in the top ten supply about 38% of the sample.

The chain is assembled from TRBV4-1 and TRBJ2-3; 8 bases in the middle match TRBD2. The sequencing input was PBMCs. The source of this sequence is a man in his 70s with lung cancer. Here is the DNA: TGCGCCAGCAGCCAAGAAAGATACCCGGGGGGGATGGTAGATACGCAGTATTTT. Its protein reads: CASSQERYPGGMVDTQYF.